The 23 T cell receptor beta chains presented below share a single source sample, sequenced in a study of shared clonotypes between healthy human individuals. Using immunoSEQ multiplex PCR, the repertoire was profiled, and TCRdb retains in-frame clones only, with some absent. The sample holds 100,000 to 130,000 clones, about 71% seen once. The specimen sequenced was memory CD8+ T cells sorted from blood. Subset described: CD45RO+ cells pooled with CCR7-negative TemRA cells. The receptors derive from a woman aged 25 to 39 in good health.

This clone was counted between two and nine times. V is TRBV6-4 and J is TRBJ2-6, with D unclear. Germline CDR1 MRHNA, CDR2 SNTAGT. V was cut by 0 bases and J by 0 bases, with 6 bases left in between. The CDR3 is 16 residues long. In nucleotides, the CDR3 is TGTGCCAGCAGTGACTCTGAGTACTCTGGGGCCAACGTCCTGACTTTC. It encodes CASSDSEYSGANVLTF.

The V call is TRBV27, the J call TRBJ1-5; D remains ambiguous. The CDR3 extends over 14 amino acids. Germline V CDR1 and CDR2: MNHEY, SMNVEV (reference sequence). Trimming removed 8 bases at V and 2 bases at J, with 13 bases between. In DNA form, the CDR3 reads TGTGCCAGCGGACTTCGGCAGGGCAATCAGCCCCAGCATTTT. Protein sequence: CASGLRQGNQPQHF.

As to this clone: One base separates it from a far larger clone, so it is likely a read error. The chain is built from TRBV27 and TRBJ2-7, with D possibly matching TRBD1 (5 bases). V shed 2 bases and J shed 2 bases, with 10 bases lying between them. Germline-derived CDR1 and CDR2 are MNHEY and SMNVEV (reference sequence). CDR3 length equals 14 residues. The CDR3 coding sequence is TGTGCCAGCAGTTTAACCGAGACAGCCTACGAGCAGTACTTC. Its translation is CASSLTETAYEQYF.

This chain joins TRBV16 and TRBJ2-3; D not resolved. The V gene's germline CDR1 is KGHSY and CDR2 FQNENV. The V end was cut by 1 base, the J end by 0 bases, with 8 bases between. The CDR3 contains 15 residues. CDR3 sequence reads: CASSQWAQSTDTQYF. The CDR3, as DNA: TGTGCCAGCAGCCAATGGGCACAGAGCACAGATACGCAGTATTTT.

In this sample, this clone turned up a few times. In the same sample, other DNA sequences code for this CDR3. The rearrangement links TRBV6-5 to TRBJ1-1; D is possibly TRBD1 (6 bases). The CDR3 is 14 residues long. Germline-derived CDR1 and CDR2 are MNHEY and SVGAGI. V was cut by 2 bases and J by 1 base, with 8 bases left in between. The CDR3 reads CASSYGGQNTEAFF. CDR3 nucleotide sequence: TGTGCCAGCAGTTACGGGGGACAGAACACTGAAGCTTTCTTT.

This clone showed up just a few times. This chain joins TRBV5-1 and TRBJ2-1; D gene ambiguous. V dropped 1 base and J dropped 8 bases, with 4 bases sitting between them. CDR3 length equals 11 residues. From germline, CDR1 is SGHRS and CDR2 YFSETQ. The CDR3 loop is CASSLSDEQFF. CDR3 nucleotide sequence: TGCGCCAGCAGCTTGTCCGATGAGCAGTTCTTC. Together with reference TRBV5-1 and TRBJ2-1, the CDR3 gives the full variable domain: KAGVTQTPRYLIKTRGQQVTLSCSPISGHRSVSWYQQTPGQGLQFLFEYFSETQRNKGNFPGRFSGRQFSNSRSEMNVSTLELGDSALYLCASSLSDEQFFGPGTRLTVL.

The rearrangement links TRBV7-6 to TRBJ2-7, with D possibly TRBD2 on 6 matching bases. Germline CDR1 is SGHVS and CDR2 is FNYEAQ. Trimming stripped 5 bases from V and 0 bases from J, with 14 bases between. The CDR3 runs 15 residues. The CDR3 loop is CASSGGLGSSYEQYF. The CDR3 DNA sequence: TGTGCCAGCAGCGGAGGGCTGGGGAGCTCCTACGAGCAGTACTTC. Full variable domain (missing parts from reference TRBV7-6 and TRBJ2-7): GAGVSQSPRYKVTKRGQDVALRCDPISGHVSLYWYRQALGQGPEFLTYFNYEAQQDKSGLPNDRFSAERPEGSISTLTIQRTEQRDSAMYRCASSGGLGSSYEQYFGPGTRLTVT.

The rearrangement joins TRBV5-6 to TRBJ2-7; possible D gene TRBD2, 6 bases. The CDR3 runs 18 residues. Germline V gene sequence: CDR1 SGHDT, CDR2 YYEEEE. Trimming stripped 1 base from V and 1 base from J, with 21 bases between. CDR3 sequence: CASSLRRRDGRRSYEQYF. The CDR3 region has the DNA TGTGCCAGCAGCTTGCGCAGGCGGGATGGCCGCAGGTCCTACGAGCAGTACTTC.

This clone was observed a handful of times. CDR3 amino acids: CASSLTGEGGETQYF. DNA for the CDR3: TGTGCCAGCAGCTTAACGGGAGAGGGGGGAGAGACCCAGTACTTC. The V call is TRBV5-6, the J call TRBJ2-5; D is tentatively TRBD1 or TRBD2 (6 bases each). The V and J ends lost 2 bases and 4 bases respectively, with 15 bases between them. Germline assignment: CDR1 SGHDT and CDR2 YYEEEE. The CDR3 has 15 amino acids.

V is TRBV12-2 and J is TRBJ2-5; the D call in the table, TRBD2, was not verified against the DNA. TRBV12-2 corresponds to a pseudogene. CDR3 length: 20 amino acids. CDR3 nucleotides: TGTGCAAGTCGCATTAAGGAGGGAAGTGGGAAAAAGGCTTACCAAGAGACCCAGTACTTC. Amino acids: CASRIKEGSGKKAYQETQYF.

The V gene is TRBV7-9, the J gene TRBJ2-7; tentatively, D is TRBD1 (5 bases). The V gene's germline CDR1 is SEHNR and CDR2 FQNEAQ (reference sequence). V was clipped by 5 bases and J by 3 bases, with 14 bases between them. There are 14 residues in the CDR3. The CDR3 loop reads CASSLRQTNYEQYF. The DNA for the CDR3 is TGTGCCAGCAGCCTCCGACAGACCAACTACGAGCAGTACTTC.

The rearrangement uses TRBV10-3 and TRBJ2-7; no clear D gene. The CDR3 has 11 amino acids. The germline V and J ends were trimmed by 6 bases and 0 bases, with 3 bases remaining between them. The germline CDR1 and CDR2 sequences are ENHRY and SYGVKD. The CDR3: CAISSSYEQYF. As DNA, the CDR3 is TGTGCCATCAGCTCCTCCTACGAGCAGTACTTC.

A few counts support this clone. The chain couples TRBV6-4 to TRBJ2-6; no firm D call. The CDR3 covers 16 residues. The germline V and J ends were trimmed by 3 bases and 1 base, with 10 bases remaining between them. Per germline, CDR1 MRHNA and CDR2 SNTAGT. CDR3 coding DNA: TGTGCCAGCAGTGAACGTTTTGCATCTGGGGCCAACGTCCTGACTTTC. Protein sequence: CASSERFASGANVLTF.

This clone occurred many times. The chain is built from TRBV15 and TRBJ2-3; 9 bases are a match to TRBD1. Germline-derived CDR1 and CDR2 are LNHNV and YYDKDF (reference sequence). Trimming took 6 bases from V and 4 from J; bases not matched to a gene: 8. The CDR3 is 15 amino acids. CDR3 amino acids: CATRTGGTDADTQYF. CDR3 nucleotide sequence: TGTGCCACCAGGACAGGGGGAACGGACGCAGATACGCAGTATTTT.

The gene calls are TRBV11-2 and TRBJ2-7; the D gene is possibly TRBD2 (5 bases). The CDR3 is made up of 14 amino acids. CDR1 and CDR2 (germline): SGHAT, FQNNGV. V was shortened by 5 bases and J by 2 bases, with 13 bases between the two germline ends. The CDR3 DNA sequence: TGTGCCAGCAGCCCCGTTGGCGGGCCCTACGAGCAGTACTTC. This gives the protein CASSPVGGPYEQYF.

The chain joins TRBV7-9 to TRBJ2-7; D is perhaps TRBD1 or TRBD2 (5 bases each). The germline CDR1 and CDR2 sequences are SEHNR and FQNEAQ (reference sequence). Trimming took off 5 bases at V and 5 bases at J, with 13 bases between the two ends. This CDR3 contains 13 residues. The CDR3 reads CASSIPGDDEQYF. In nucleotides, the CDR3 is TGTGCCAGCAGCATTCCCGGGGACGACGAGCAGTACTTC.

The chain employs TRBV7-2 and TRBJ1-5, with 9 bases fitting TRBD1. Germline V gene lookup returns CDR1 SGHTA and CDR2 FQGNSA. This CDR3 has 14 amino acids. Unmatched junction bases numbered 6, after V lost 5 bases and J lost 7 bases. DNA of the CDR3: TGTGCCAGCAGCCAGCGGACAGGGGAACAGCCCCAGCATTTT. Its protein is CASSQRTGEQPQHF.

Here the CDR3 DNA reads TGTGCCAGCAGCTTAGGCGGACTAGCGTACGATGAGCAGTTCTTC. Residues: CASSLGGLAYDEQFF. The rearrangement links TRBV7-9 to TRBJ2-1; 9 bases map to TRBD2. The germline gives CDR1 SEHNR, CDR2 FQNEAQ (reference sequence). This CDR3 contains 15 residues. V trimming: 1 base; J trimming: 8 bases; junction bases outside the gene matches: 6. Using reference TRBV7-9 and TRBJ2-1 for the parts outside the CDR3, the full variable domain is DTGVSQNPRHKITKRGQNVTFRCDPISEHNRLYWYRQTLGQGPEFLTYFQNEAQLEKSRLLSDRFSAERPKGSFSTLEIQRTEQGDSAMYLCASSLGGLAYDEQFFGPGTRLTVL.

V is TRBV21-1 and J is TRBJ2-5. TRBV21-1 is reported as a pseudogene. The CDR3 extends over 14 amino acids. The CDR3: CASRDALIKETQYF. The CDR3 nucleotides read TGTGCCAGCCGGGACGCACTGATTAAAGAGACCCAGTACTTC.

In this sample, this clone turned up a few times. The chain has TRBV19 and TRBJ2-1; 10 bases align to TRBD2. This CDR3 spans 15 amino acids. Germline CDR1 and CDR2: LNHDA and SQIVND (reference sequence). V shed 6 bases, J shed 4 bases, and the junction held 6 bases outside the gene matches. CDR3 loop: CASRLAGALYNEQFF. Here the CDR3 DNA reads TGTGCCAGTAGGCTAGCGGGAGCTTTATACAATGAGCAGTTCTTC.

V usage is TRBV4-2 and J usage is TRBJ2-7; possibly TRBD2 for D (5 bases). V lost 4 bases to trimming and J lost 1 base, with 8 bases between them. The CDR3 is 13 amino acids. CDR1 and CDR2 (germline): LGHNA, YNFKEQ. The CDR3 DNA reads as TGTGCCAGCAGCCCAGAGGGATCCTACGAGCAGTACTTC. The encoded protein is CASSPEGSYEQYF.

V gene TRBV18 combines with J gene TRBJ2-7; TRBD2 might be the D (7 bases). Germline CDR1 KGHSH, CDR2 LQKENI. V was cut by 3 bases and J by 3 bases, with 18 bases left in between. CDR3 length equals 16 residues. CDR3 coding DNA: TGTGCCAGCTCACCCACGGGGGGCCCCCTGGTCTACGAGCAGTACTTC. It yields the protein CASSPTGGPLVYEQYF.

The chain joins TRBV4-1 to TRBJ2-2; D is possibly TRBD2 (7 bases). V was shortened by 1 base and J by 6 bases, with 15 bases between the two germline ends. Germline CDR1 is MGHRA and CDR2 is YSYEKL. This CDR3 is built from 16 residues. CDR3 sequence (DNA): TGCGCCAGCAGCCAAGGAATGCGGGGGCGATCCGGGGAGCTGTTTTTT. As protein: CASSQGMRGRSGELFF.